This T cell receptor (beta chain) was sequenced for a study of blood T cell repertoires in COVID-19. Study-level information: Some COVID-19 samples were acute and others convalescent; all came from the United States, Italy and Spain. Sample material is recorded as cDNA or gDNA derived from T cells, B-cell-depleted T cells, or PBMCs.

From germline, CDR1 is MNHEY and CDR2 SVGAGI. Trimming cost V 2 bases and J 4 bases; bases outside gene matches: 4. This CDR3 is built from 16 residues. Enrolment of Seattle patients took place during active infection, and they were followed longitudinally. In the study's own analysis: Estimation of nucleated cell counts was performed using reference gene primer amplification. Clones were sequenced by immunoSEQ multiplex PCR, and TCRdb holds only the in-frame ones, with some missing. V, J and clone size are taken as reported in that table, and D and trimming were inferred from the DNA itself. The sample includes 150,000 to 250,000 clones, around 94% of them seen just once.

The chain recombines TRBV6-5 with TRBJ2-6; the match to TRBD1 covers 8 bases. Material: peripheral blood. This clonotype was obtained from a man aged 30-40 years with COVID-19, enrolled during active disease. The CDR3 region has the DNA TGTGCCAGCAGTTACGGACAGGGCTACGGGGCCAACGTCCTGACTTTC. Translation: CASSYGQGYGANVLTF.